This record concerns one T cell receptor (beta chain) sequence. What it binds is unknown. The data were taken from a study of beta chain features in type 1 diabetes. Findings of the study overall: Type 1 diabetes patients had moderately but significantly shorter TCRB CDR3s in all four CD4+ subsets.

Expressed TCRB transcripts were sequenced, since all the RNA that had been isolated was reverse transcribed. The method was immunoSEQ multiplex PCR; TCRdb's version includes in-frame clones alone and lacks a portion of them. The data hold about 650,000 clones, with around 12% observed a single time. Per germline, CDR1 SEHNR and CDR2 FQNEAQ (reference sequence). The CDR3 runs to 12 residues. The V end was cut by 4 bases, the J end by 4 bases, with 7 bases between. The TCR was taken from a man under 40 with type 1 diabetes. The sequenced material came from naive CD4+ T cells from blood. V gene TRBV7-9 combines with J gene TRBJ1-2, with D unclear. The CDR3, as DNA: TGTGCCAGCAGCTCCCCCCTCTATGGCTACACCTTC. Translating it yields CASSSPLYGYTF.